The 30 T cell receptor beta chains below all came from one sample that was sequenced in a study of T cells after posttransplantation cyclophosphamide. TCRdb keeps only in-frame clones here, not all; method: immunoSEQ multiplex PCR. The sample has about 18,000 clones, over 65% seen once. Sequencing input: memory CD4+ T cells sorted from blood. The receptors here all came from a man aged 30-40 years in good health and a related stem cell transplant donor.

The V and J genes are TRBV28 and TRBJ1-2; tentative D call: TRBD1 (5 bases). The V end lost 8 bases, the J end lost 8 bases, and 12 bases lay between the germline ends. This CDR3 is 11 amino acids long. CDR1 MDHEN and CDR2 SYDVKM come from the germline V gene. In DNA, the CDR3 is TGTGCCAGCTCCCGGGGGGACGGCTACACCTTC. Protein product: CASSRGDGYTF.

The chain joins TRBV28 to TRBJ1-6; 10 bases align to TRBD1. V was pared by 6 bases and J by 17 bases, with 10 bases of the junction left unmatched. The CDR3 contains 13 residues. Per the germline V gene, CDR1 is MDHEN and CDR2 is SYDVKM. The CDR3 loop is CASSLTDRGRVHF. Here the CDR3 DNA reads TGTGCCAGCAGCCTAACGGACAGGGGGAGAGTCCACTTT.

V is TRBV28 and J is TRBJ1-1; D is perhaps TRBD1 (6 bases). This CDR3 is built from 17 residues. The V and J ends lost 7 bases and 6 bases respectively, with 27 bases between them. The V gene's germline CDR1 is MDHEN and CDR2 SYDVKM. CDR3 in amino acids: CASIPTPGTYKFPEAFF. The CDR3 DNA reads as TGTGCCAGCATCCCGACCCCTGGGACATATAAATTTCCTGAAGCTTTCTTT.

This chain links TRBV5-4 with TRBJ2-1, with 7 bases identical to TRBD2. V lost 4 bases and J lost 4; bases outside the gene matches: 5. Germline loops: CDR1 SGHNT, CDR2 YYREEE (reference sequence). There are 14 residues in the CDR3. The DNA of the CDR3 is TGTGCCAGCAGCCTCGGGGGGAGGTACAATGAGCAGTTCTTC. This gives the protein CASSLGGRYNEQFF. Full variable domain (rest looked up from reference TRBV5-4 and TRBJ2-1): ETGVTQSPTHLIKTRGQQVTLRCSSQSGHNTVSWYQQALGQGPQFIFQYYREEENGRGNFPPRFSGLQFPNYSSELNVNALELDDSALYLCASSLGGRYNEQFFGPGTRLTVL.

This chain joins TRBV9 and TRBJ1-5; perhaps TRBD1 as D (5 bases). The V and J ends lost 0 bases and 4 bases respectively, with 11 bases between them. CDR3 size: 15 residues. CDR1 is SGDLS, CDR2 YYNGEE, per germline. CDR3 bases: TGTGCCAGCAGCGTAGATGGACACCCGAATCAGCCCCAGCATTTT. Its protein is CASSVDGHPNQPQHF.

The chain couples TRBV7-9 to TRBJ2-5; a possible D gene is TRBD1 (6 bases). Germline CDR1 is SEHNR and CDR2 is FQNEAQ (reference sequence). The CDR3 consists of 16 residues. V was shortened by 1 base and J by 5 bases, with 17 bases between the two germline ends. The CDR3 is CASSLGQVTVGETQYF. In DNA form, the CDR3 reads TGTGCCAGCAGCTTAGGACAGGTCACCGTCGGGGAGACCCAGTACTTC. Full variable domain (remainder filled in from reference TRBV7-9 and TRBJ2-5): DTGVSQNPRHKITKRGQNVTFRCDPISEHNRLYWYRQTLGQGPEFLTYFQNEAQLEKSRLLSDRFSAERPKGSFSTLEIQRTEQGDSAMYLCASSLGQVTVGETQYFGPGTRLLVL.

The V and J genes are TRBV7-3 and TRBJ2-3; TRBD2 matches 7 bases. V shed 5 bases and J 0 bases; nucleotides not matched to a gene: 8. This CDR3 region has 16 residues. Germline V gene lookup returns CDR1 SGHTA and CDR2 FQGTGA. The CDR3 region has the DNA TGTGCCAGCAGCCGCACCGGGGGGACTAGCACAGATACGCAGTATTTT. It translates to CASSRTGGTSTDTQYF.

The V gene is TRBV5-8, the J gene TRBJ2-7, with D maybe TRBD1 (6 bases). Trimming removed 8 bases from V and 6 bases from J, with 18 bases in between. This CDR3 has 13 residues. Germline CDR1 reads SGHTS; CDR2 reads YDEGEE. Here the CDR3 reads CASTTWGLREQYF. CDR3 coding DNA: TGTGCCAGTACGACCTGGGGGCTTCGCGAGCAGTACTTC.

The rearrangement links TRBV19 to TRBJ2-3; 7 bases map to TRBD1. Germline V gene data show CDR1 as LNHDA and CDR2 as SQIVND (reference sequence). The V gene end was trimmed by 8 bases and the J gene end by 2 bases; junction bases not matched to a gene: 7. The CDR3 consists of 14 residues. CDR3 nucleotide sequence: TGTGCCAGTGGAAGGGACAGAACCACAGATACGCAGTATTTT. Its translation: CASGRDRTTDTQYF. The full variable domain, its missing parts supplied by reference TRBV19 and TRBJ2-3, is DGGITQSPKYLFRKEGQNVTLSCEQNLNHDAMYWYRQDPGQGLRLIYYSQIVNDFQKGDIAEGYSVSREKKESFPLTVTSAQKNPTAFYLCASGRDRTTDTQYFGPGTRLTVL.

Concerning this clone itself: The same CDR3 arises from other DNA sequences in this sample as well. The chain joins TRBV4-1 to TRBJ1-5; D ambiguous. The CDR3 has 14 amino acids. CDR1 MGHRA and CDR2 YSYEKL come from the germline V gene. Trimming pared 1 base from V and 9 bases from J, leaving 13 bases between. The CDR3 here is CASSQAPSGLPQHF. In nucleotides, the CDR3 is TGCGCCAGCAGCCAAGCACCGAGCGGGCTGCCCCAGCATTTT.

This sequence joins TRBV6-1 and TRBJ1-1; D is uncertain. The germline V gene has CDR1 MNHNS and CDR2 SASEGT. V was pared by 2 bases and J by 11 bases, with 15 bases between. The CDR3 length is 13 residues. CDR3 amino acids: CASSEQVRARAFF. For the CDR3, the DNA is TGTGCCAGCAGTGAACAGGTGAGGGCTCGGGCTTTCTTT.

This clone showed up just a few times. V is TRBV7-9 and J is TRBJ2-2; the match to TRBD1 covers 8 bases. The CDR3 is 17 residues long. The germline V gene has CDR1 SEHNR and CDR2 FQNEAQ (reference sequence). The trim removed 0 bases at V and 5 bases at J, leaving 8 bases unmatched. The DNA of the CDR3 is TGTGCCAGCAGCTTAGCTCGGACAGGGACTGGGACCGGGGAGCTGTTTTTT. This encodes CASSLARTGTGTGELFF.

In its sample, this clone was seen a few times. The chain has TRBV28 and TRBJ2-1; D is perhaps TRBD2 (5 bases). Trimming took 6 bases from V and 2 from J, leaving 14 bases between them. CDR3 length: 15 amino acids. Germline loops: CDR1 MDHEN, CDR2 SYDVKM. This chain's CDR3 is CASSPPADPYNEQFF. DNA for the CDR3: TGTGCCAGCAGCCCTCCAGCGGACCCCTACAATGAGCAGTTCTTC. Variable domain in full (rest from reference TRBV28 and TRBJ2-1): DVKVTQSSRYLVKRTGEKVFLECVQDMDHENMFWYRQDPGLGLRLIYFSYDVKMKEKGDIPEGYSVSREKKERFSLILESASTNQTSMYLCASSPPADPYNEQFFGPGTRLTVL.

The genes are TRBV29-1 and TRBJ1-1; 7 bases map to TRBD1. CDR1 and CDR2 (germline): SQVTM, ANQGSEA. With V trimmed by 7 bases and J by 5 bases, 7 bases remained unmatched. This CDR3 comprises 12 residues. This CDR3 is CSADRDRTEAFF. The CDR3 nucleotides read TGCAGCGCTGACAGGGATCGTACTGAAGCTTTCTTT. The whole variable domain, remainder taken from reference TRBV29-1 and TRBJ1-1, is SAVISQKPSRDICQRGTSLTIQCQVDSQVTMMFWYRQQPGQSLTLIATANQGSEATYESGFVIDKFPISRPNLTFSTLTVSNMSPEDSSIYLCSADRDRTEAFFGQGTRLTVV.

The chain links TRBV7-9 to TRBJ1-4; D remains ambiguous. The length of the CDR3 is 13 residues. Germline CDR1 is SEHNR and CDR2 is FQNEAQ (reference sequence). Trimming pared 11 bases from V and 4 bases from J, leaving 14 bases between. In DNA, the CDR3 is TGTGCCCACCAACAAAGTCTTAATGAAAAACTGTTTTTT. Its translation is CAHQQSLNEKLFF.

In DNA, the CDR3 is TGTGCCAGTAGTATAGGGGCTAGCGGGGGCTTGAAAGAGACCCAGTACTTC. Protein: CASSIGASGGLKETQYF. The V and J genes are TRBV19 and TRBJ2-5, with 10 positions matching TRBD2. This CDR3 contains 17 residues. The J segment lost 3 bases and the V segment lost 1 base, leaving 8 bases of the junction unmatched. From germline, CDR1 is LNHDA and CDR2 SQIVND (reference sequence).

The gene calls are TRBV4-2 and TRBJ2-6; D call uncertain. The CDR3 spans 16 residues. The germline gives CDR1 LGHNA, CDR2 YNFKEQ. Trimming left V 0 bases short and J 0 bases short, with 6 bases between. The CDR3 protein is CASSQDESSGANVLTF. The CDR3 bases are TGTGCCAGCAGCCAAGATGAGAGCTCTGGGGCCAACGTCCTGACTTTC.

The CDR3 is CASSPTTGMNEQFF. CDR3 coding DNA: TGTGCCAGCAGCCCGACGACAGGTATGAATGAGCAGTTCTTC. The V gene is TRBV7-9, the J gene TRBJ2-1, with D perhaps TRBD1 (6 bases). V was shortened by 5 bases and J by 7 bases, with 15 bases between the two germline ends. CDR1 and CDR2 (germline): SEHNR, FQNEAQ (reference sequence). The CDR3 is made up of 14 amino acids. The whole variable domain, filled in from reference TRBV7-9 and TRBJ2-1, reads DTGVSQNPRHKITKRGQNVTFRCDPISEHNRLYWYRQTLGQGPEFLTYFQNEAQLEKSRLLSDRFSAERPKGSFSTLEIQRTEQGDSAMYLCASSPTTGMNEQFFGPGTRLTVL.

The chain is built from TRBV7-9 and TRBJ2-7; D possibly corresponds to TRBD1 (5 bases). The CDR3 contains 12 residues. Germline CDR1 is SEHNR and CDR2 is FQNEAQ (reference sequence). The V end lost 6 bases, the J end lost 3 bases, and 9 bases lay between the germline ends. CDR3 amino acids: CASRGADYEQYF. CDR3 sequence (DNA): TGTGCCAGCAGAGGGGCGGACTACGAGCAGTACTTC.

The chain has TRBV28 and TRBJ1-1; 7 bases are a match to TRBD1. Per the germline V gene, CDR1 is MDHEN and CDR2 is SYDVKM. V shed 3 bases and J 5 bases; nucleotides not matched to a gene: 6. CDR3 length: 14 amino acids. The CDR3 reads CASSFRGERTEAFF. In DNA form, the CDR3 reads TGTGCCAGCAGTTTCAGGGGGGAGAGGACTGAAGCTTTCTTT. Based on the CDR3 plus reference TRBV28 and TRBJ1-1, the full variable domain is DVKVTQSSRYLVKRTGEKVFLECVQDMDHENMFWYRQDPGLGLRLIYFSYDVKMKEKGDIPEGYSVSREKKERFSLILESASTNQTSMYLCASSFRGERTEAFFGQGTRLTVV.

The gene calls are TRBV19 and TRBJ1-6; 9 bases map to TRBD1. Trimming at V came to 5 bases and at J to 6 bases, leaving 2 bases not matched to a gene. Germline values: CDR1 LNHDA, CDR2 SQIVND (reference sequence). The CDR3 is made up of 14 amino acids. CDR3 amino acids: CASSLTGGNSPLHF. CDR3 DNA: TGTGCCAGTAGTTTGACAGGGGGTAATTCACCCCTCCACTTT.

CDR3 amino acids: CASSYSKAGGHTLFF. CDR3 nucleotide sequence: TGTGCCAGCAGTTACTCGAAGGCAGGTGGCCATACGCTGTTTTTT. The J gene is TRBJ1-4, the V gene TRBV6-6; unclear D gene. This CDR3 contains 15 residues. Trimming shortened V by 0 bases and J by 14 bases, and 19 bases separated the two germline ends. Germline CDR1 and CDR2: MNHNY and SVGAGI (reference sequence).

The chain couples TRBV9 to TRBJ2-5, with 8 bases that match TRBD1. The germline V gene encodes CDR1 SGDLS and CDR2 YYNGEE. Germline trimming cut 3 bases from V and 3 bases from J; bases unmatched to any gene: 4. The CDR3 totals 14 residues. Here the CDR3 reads CASSAGQGEETQYF. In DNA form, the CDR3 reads TGTGCCAGCAGCGCCGGACAGGGAGAAGAGACCCAGTACTTC.

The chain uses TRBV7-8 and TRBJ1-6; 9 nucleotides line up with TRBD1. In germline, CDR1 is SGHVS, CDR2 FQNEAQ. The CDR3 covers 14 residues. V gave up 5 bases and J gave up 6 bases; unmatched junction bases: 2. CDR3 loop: CASSPGQGNSPLHF. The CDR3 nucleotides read TGTGCCAGCAGCCCGGGACAGGGTAATTCACCCCTCCACTTT.

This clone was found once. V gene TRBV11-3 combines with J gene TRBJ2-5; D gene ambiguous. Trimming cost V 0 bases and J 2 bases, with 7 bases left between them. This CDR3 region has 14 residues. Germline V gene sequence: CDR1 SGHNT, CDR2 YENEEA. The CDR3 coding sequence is TGTGCCAGCAGCTTAGACGCCGGTCAAGAGACCCAGTACTTC. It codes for CASSLDAGQETQYF.

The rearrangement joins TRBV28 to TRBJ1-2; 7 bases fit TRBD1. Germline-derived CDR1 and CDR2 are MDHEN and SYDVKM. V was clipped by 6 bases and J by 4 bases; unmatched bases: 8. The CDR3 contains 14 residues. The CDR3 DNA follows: TGTGCCAGCAGGCCTCAGGGGGGCGCCTATGGCTACACCTTC. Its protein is CASRPQGGAYGYTF.

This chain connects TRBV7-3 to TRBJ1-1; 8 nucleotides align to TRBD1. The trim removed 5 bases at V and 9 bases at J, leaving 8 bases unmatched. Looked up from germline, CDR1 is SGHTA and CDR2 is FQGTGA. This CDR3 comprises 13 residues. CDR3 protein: CASSPGAGGQAFF. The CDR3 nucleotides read TGTGCCAGCAGCCCAGGGGCAGGGGGCCAAGCTTTCTTT.

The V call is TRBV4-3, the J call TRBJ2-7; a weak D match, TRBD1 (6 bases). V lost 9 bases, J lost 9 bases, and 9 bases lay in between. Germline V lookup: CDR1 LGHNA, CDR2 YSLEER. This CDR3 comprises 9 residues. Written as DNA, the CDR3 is TGCGCCAGGCGAGGGGGGCAGTACTTC. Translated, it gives CARRGGQYF.

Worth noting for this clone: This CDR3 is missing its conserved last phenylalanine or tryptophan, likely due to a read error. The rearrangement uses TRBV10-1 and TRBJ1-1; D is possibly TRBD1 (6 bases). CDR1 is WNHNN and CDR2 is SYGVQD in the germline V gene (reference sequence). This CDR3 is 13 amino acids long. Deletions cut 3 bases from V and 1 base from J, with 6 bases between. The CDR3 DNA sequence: TGCGCCAGCAGTGAACAGGGGAACACTGAAGCTTTCCTT. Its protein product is CASSEQGNTEAFL.

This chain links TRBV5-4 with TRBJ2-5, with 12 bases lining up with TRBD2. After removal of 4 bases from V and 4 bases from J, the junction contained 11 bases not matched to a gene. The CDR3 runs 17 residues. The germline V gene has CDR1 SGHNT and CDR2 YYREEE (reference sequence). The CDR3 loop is CASSPSSGGAGGETQYF. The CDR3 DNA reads TGTGCCAGCAGCCCCTCTAGCGGGGGGGCCGGGGGAGAGACCCAGTACTTC. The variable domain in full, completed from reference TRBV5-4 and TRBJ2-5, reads ETGVTQSPTHLIKTRGQQVTLRCSSQSGHNTVSWYQQALGQGPQFIFQYYREEENGRGNFPPRFSGLQFPNYSSELNVNALELDDSALYLCASSPSSGGAGGETQYFGPGTRLLVL.